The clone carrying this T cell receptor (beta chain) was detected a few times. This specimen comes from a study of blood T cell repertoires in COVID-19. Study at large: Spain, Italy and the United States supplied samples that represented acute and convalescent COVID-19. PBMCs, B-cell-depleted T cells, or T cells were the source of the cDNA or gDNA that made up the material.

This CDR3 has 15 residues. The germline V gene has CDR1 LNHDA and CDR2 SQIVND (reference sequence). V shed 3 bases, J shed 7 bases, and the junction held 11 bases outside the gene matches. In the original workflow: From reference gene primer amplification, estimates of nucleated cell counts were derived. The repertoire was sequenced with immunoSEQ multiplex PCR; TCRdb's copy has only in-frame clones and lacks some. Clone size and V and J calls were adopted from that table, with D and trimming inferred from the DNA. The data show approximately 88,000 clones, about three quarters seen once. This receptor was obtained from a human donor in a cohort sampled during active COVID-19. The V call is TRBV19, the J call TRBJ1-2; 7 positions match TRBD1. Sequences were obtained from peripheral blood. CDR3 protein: CASSMKGTVDGGYTF. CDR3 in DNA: TGTGCCAGTAGTATGAAGGGGACAGTTGATGGTGGCTACACCTTC. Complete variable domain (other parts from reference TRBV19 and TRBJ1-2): DGGITQSPKYLFRKEGQNVTLSCEQNLNHDAMYWYRQDPGQGLRLIYYSQIVNDFQKGDIAEGYSVSREKKESFPLTVTSAQKNPTAFYLCASSMKGTVDGGYTFGSGTRLTVV.